Below are 13 T cell receptor beta chains sequenced from a single sample in a study of blood T cell repertoires in COVID-19. The assay was immunoSEQ multiplex PCR, and TCRdb's table has in-frame clones only and misses some. The data contain about 150,000 clones, roughly 84% of them seen just once; the ten biggest clones take up roughly 9.8%. Sequenced material: peripheral blood. The receptors stem from a woman aged 45-65 years with acute or convalescent COVID-19.

J is TRBJ2-6 and V is TRBV9; D gene ambiguous. The CDR3 totals 17 residues. V shed 4 bases and J shed 0 bases, with 14 bases lying between them. Germline lookup yields CDR1 SGDLS and CDR2 YYNGEE. CDR3 coding DNA: TGTGCCAGCAGCCTTCCCGCTACGCGCTCTGGGGCCAACGTCCTGACTTTC. Translating gives CASSLPATRSGANVLTF.

The chain carries TRBV14 and TRBJ1-5; D gene unclear. The CDR3 totals 13 residues. The germline CDR1 and CDR2 sequences are SGHDN and FVKESK. V lost 4 bases to trimming and J lost 11 bases, with 15 bases between them. CDR3 amino acids: CASSLGPVGAQHF. CDR3 nucleotide sequence: TGTGCCAGCAGCCTCGGTCCGGTCGGAGCCCAGCATTTT.

The V call is TRBV5-8, the J call TRBJ2-3, with D possibly matching TRBD1 (7 bases). With 0 bases removed from V and 2 bases from J, the gap between germline ends came to 13 bases. The CDR3 has 16 amino acids. Germline V gene data show CDR1 as SGHTS and CDR2 as YDEGEE. In DNA, the CDR3 is TGTGCCAGCAGCTTGGTCAGGGGGGCACACACAGATACGCAGTATTTT. Its translation is CASSLVRGAHTDTQYF.

The chain links TRBV24-1 to TRBJ2-2, with D unresolved. Trimming took off 5 bases at V and 2 bases at J, with 8 bases between the two ends. The CDR3 runs 14 residues. In germline, CDR1 is KGHDR, CDR2 SFDVKD. The CDR3 DNA reads TGTGCCACCAGTGGACTGACCAACACCGGGGAGCTGTTTTTT. Its translation is CATSGLTNTGELFF.

The chain uses TRBV3-1 (or the pseudogene TRBV3-2) and TRBJ1-1; D not certain. Germline V gene sequence: CDR1 LGHDT, CDR2 YNNKEL (reference sequence). The length of the CDR3 is 11 residues. V lost 3 bases to trimming and J lost 6 bases, with 5 bases between them. The CDR3: CASSQRSEAFF. The DNA for the CDR3 is TGTGCCAGCAGCCAGAGGTCTGAAGCTTTCTTT.

This chain joins TRBV6-5 and TRBJ1-2; the D is unclear. Germline V CDR1 and CDR2: MNHEY, SVGAGI. The CDR3 spans 15 residues. V lost 6 bases, J lost 0 bases, and 14 bases lay in between. The CDR3 DNA reads TGTGCCAGCAGCGGATCGGTGGGCGCTAACTATGGCTACACCTTC. This sequence encodes CASSGSVGANYGYTF.

V usage is TRBV28 and J usage is TRBJ1-5; D perhaps matches TRBD1 (6 bases). Looked up from germline, CDR1 is MDHEN and CDR2 is SYDVKM. The germline V and J ends were trimmed by 4 bases and 5 bases, with 15 bases remaining between them. The CDR3 contains 15 residues. The CDR3 loop reads CASSWGGSGDQPQHF. The CDR3, as DNA: TGTGCCAGCAGTTGGGGGGGCTCGGGAGATCAGCCCCAGCATTTT.

This clone has a single count. The V call is TRBV23-1, the J call TRBJ1-1; D is ambiguous. TRBV23-1 is an ORF; its function is uncertain. The CDR3 spans 15 residues. The ends were cut back, 3 bases at V and 3 bases at J, with 14 bases in the middle. The CDR3 nucleotides are TGCGCCAGCAGTCACGAGGAGTTCACTCACACTGAAGCTTTCTTT. It yields the protein CASSHEEFTHTEAFF.

The chain combines TRBV19 with TRBJ1-2; TRBD1 agrees at 10 bases. The trim removed 7 bases at V and 3 bases at J, leaving 11 bases unmatched. This CDR3 has 16 amino acids. Germline V CDR1 and CDR2: LNHDA, SQIVND (reference sequence). The CDR3 DNA reads TGTGCCAGTACCCCTCGACAGGGGGCACATCACTATGGCTACACCTTC. It translates to CASTPRQGAHHYGYTF.

This clone was detected only a few times. The gene calls are TRBV9 and TRBJ2-3, with D possibly TRBD2 on 6 matching bases. The germline V gene has CDR1 SGDLS and CDR2 YYNGEE. Trimming cost V 4 bases and J 3 bases, with 12 bases left between them. This CDR3 is 14 amino acids long. CDR3 residues: CASSPSGLTDTQYF. CDR3 DNA: TGTGCCAGCAGCCCGAGCGGGCTTACAGATACGCAGTATTTT.

For this clone: The junction departs from germline at one end; a sequencing error may be responsible. The chain uses TRBV20-1 and TRBJ2-1, with D possibly being TRBD2 (7 bases). Per the germline V gene, CDR1 is DFQATT and CDR2 is SNEGSKA (reference sequence). CDR3 length equals 10 residues. The CDR3 protein is CSASRGGPLF. The CDR3 bases are TGCAGTGCTAGTAGGGGGGGTCCGCTCTTC.

As DNA, the CDR3 is TGTGCCAGCTCACCGCCCGGGGATAGCAATCAGCCCCAGCATTTT. Protein sequence: CASSPPGDSNQPQHF. The V gene is TRBV18, the J gene TRBJ1-5, with unresolved D. The CDR3 length is 15 residues. With 3 bases removed from V and 0 bases from J, the gap between germline ends came to 9 bases. Germline V gives CDR1 KGHSH, CDR2 LQKENI.

The chain is built from TRBV18 and TRBJ1-1, with a possible D match to TRBD1 (6 bases). CDR3 length: 16 residues. Trimming pared 5 bases from V and 1 base from J, leaving 17 bases between. Per germline, CDR1 KGHSH and CDR2 LQKENI. CDR3 protein: CASSSRQELRNTEAFF. DNA of the CDR3: TGTGCCAGCTCATCAAGACAGGAGCTGAGGAACACTGAAGCTTTCTTT. Variable domain in full (rest from reference TRBV18 and TRBJ1-1): NAGVMQNPRHLVRRRGQEARLRCSPMKGHSHVYWYRQLPEEGLKFMVYLQKENIIDESGMPKERFSAEFPKEGPSILRIQQVVRGDSAAYFCASSSRQELRNTEAFFGQGTRLTVV.